This T cell receptor (beta chain) appears in the sequencing data of a study of T cell changes during pregnancy in multiple sclerosis (dated by TCRdb to about 2019). With regard to the full study: The study looked at changes in the T cell repertoire across pregnancy in women with multiple sclerosis.

In the case of this clone: Its recognized antigen is unknown. Base qualities are not recorded, but no much larger clone differs from it by a single base.

The library relied on the immunoSEQ multiplex PCR assay. In TCRdb, the immuneACCESS table is reduced to in-frame sequences with V and J assigned. These tables do not hold every clone; where another copy was compared, an unresolved V gene accounts for under half, and the others remain unexplained. The sample profile shows under 75,000 clones; about 91% of them were found once. The ten largest clonotypes hold 2.3% of the sample. The TCR originated in a female donor with multiple sclerosis, enrolled in a pregnancy study. This sample comprised peripheral blood, obtained in the first trimester of pregnancy.

The DNA is TGTGCCAGCAGATCTGGACAGGGAGGGAACACTGAAGCTTTCTTT. It translates as CASRSGQGGNTEAFF. Here the chain combines TRBV6-1 and TRBJ1-1; 8 of the junction bases match TRBD1. Counted from cysteine to phenylalanine, this CDR3 has 15 amino acids. The kept DNA is CDR3 alone, 45 bases in frame from the first base. Reading the germline V gene gives CDR1 MNHNS and CDR2 SASEGT. V is trimmed back by 6 bases and J by 1 base, and the junction contains 7 bases that no gene match accounts for.